This TCR beta chain was captured by sequencing in a study of T cell responses to AZD1222 COVID-19 vaccine (dated by TCRdb to the early 2020s). Concerning the study at large: A total of 230 to 250 trial participants underwent TCR sequencing, of whom roughly 210 had received two doses of AZD1222 and around 25 had received two doses of the MenACWY control vaccine. Trial participants were enrolled by age into subgroups of 18-55, 56-69 and 70-plus years, and around 150, 28 and 57 TCR-sequenced participants, respectively, were included in these subgroups. Beyond this particular receptor, the publication reports: Because no day 14 peak-response samples were available, the repertoires could be characterized only after the peak T cell response. Participants were mostly white British, with more females than males. The authors suggested clonal diversity may have been underestimated. Conclusions about previously exposed vaccinees are limited, since just 5 or 6 AZD1222 recipients were seropositive for SARS-CoV-2 at baseline. Epitopes outside the regions mutated in the B.1.351 and B.1.1.7 variants were reportedly recognized by nearly half of the unique spike-specific TCRs. The vaccine-associated CD4 TCRs covered the entire spike protein, and the dominant responses fell in regions 160-218 and 743-854. Spike-specific TCR breadth and depth rose significantly after two AZD1222 doses compared with day 0 and with MenACWY recipients. In the small 56-69-year group, the increase in depth fell short of significance, most likely because of low power.

The CDR3 regions of human TCRbeta chains were analyzed by immunosequencing. The authors processed their data as follows. TCRs in the repertoires were compared against a reference library of SARS-CoV-2-specific TCRs that had been generated with the MIRA antigen-specificity platform. Breadth meant the fraction of unique TCRs that were SARS-CoV-2-associated, whereas depth meant the fraction of total T cells that were SARS-CoV-2-associated. Using the MIRA data, every spike-specific TCR was mapped to the spike region that the TCR reacted to and assigned to either a CD4 or a CD8 class. Log10-transformed breadth and depth values were compared by one-way ANOVA with Sidak's multiple comparisons tests. What TCRdb holds here is the immuneACCESS table cut down to in-frame rearrangements. Part of the clones is not present; checked against another copy, under half of the missing clones reflect an unresolved V gene, and the others are unexplained. For V, J and clone size, that table is used; D and trimming come from the DNA. This sample lists about 120,000 clones; approximately 90% were detected once. The ten largest clones add up to 3.5% of the sample.

The time point label corresponds to: about 28 days (+/-7) after the second vaccine dose. Because spike-specific TCR depth and breadth did not differ between the two schedules, AZD1222 recipients who got a second dose at roughly 4 weeks were pooled with those who got a second dose at roughly 12 weeks. Samples from vaccinated people were obtained from the UK trials COV001 and COV002, which included a single-blind randomized controlled phase 2/3 trial of AZD1222 (ChAdOx1 nCoV-19) in healthy adults. Trial participant PBMC samples were collected at day 0 and day 28 after the second dose for TCRbeta chain sequencing. Comments on this clone: The antigen it recognizes is unknown. No per-base quality is available; no much larger clone lies one base away.

This material consisted of peripheral blood, taken 28 days after the second AZD1222 dose. The sequence was collected from an adult who received the AZD1222 COVID-19 vaccine.

The sequenced DNA is TGTGCCAGCAGCTTAACTAGCGGGGGGGCAGATACGCAGTATTTT. This is translated as CASSLTSGGADTQYF. The receptor chain draws on TRBV7-3 and TRBJ2-3; TRBD2 lines up with 11 middle nucleotides. There are 15 amino acids in the CDR3, from cysteine to phenylalanine inclusive. Only the CDR3 portion is preserved as DNA: 45 bases, with reading frame beginning at the first base. From a lookup of the germline V gene, CDR1 and CDR2 are SGHTA and FQGTGA. At the junction V is shortened by 0 bases and J by 4 bases; bases outside the gene matches: 0.